This T cell receptor (beta chain) was captured in a study of vaccination effects on CD4 cells after COVID-19. Study at large: Post-vaccine sample collection fell at a median of 72 days after the second dose. Study results and caveats: There was marked clonal contraction among infection- and vaccine-induced clones late after vaccination.

About this clone itself: Its specificity is not known.

V shed 0 bases and J shed 4 bases, with 6 bases lying between them. The CDR3 runs to 13 residues. CDR1 MNHEY and CDR2 SVGAGI come from the germline V gene. Cultured cells yielded isolated CD4+ T cells after less than 11 days. Participants completed two doses of the BNT162b2 or mRNA-1273 vaccine. TCRdb keeps only in-frame clones here, not all; method: immunoSEQ multiplex PCR. This sample has around 69,000 clones, with around 85% found just once. This chain connects TRBV6-5 to TRBJ1-1; tentatively, D is TRBD1 (5 bases). The receptor was isolated from a human donor who received a COVID-19 vaccine. The sequencing used CD4+ T cells from PBMCs cultured without peptide, collected after COVID-19 vaccination. As DNA, the CDR3 is TGTGCCAGCAGTTACTCGGGGGGCACTGAAGCTTTCTTT. As protein: CASSYSGGTEAFF.